Given below is one T cell receptor beta chain in context. As originally analysed: Amplification of reference gene primers was used by the study to estimate nucleated cell counts. TCRdb's copy holds only in-frame clones and misses some; the assay was immunoSEQ multiplex PCR. V and J calls and clone size come straight from that table; D and trimming were deduced from the DNA. This repertoire shows 300,000 to 400,000 clones, under 95% found once; its top ten account for around 3.3%. This specimen belongs to a study of blood T cell repertoires in COVID-19. Study-level background: The United States, Italy and Spain provided the acute and convalescent COVID-19 samples. PBMCs, B-cell-depleted T cells, or T cells were the source of the cDNA or gDNA that made up the material.

The germline CDR1 and CDR2 sequences are SGHNT and YENEEA. The CDR3 is made up of 13 amino acids. V shed 9 bases, J shed 3 bases, and the junction held 4 bases outside the gene matches. The receptor comes from a woman in her late teens or twenties who had recovered from COVID-19. Sequencing was performed on peripheral blood. V gene TRBV11-3 combines with J gene TRBJ2-4, with 8 bases matching TRBD1. CDR3 nucleotides: TGTGCCAGGCAGGACAGGGTCAAAAACATTCAGTACTTC. Its translation is CARQDRVKNIQYF.